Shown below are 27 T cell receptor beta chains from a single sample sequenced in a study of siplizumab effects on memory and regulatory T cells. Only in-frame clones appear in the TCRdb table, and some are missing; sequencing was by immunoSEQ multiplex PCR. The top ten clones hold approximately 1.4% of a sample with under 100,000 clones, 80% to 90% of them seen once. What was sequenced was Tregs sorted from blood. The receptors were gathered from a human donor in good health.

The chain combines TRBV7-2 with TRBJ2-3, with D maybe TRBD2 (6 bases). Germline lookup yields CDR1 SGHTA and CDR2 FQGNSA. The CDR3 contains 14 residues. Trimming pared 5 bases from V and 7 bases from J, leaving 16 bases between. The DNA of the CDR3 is TGTGCCAGCAGCGGGGAGGCGGGGCAGCATACGCAGTATTTT. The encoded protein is CASSGEAGQHTQYF.

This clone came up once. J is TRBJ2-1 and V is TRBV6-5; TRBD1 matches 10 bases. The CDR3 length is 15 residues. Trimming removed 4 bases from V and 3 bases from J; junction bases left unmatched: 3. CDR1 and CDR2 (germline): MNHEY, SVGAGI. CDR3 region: CASSSDRGIYNEQFF. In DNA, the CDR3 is TGTGCCAGCAGTTCGGACAGGGGGATCTACAATGAGCAGTTCTTC.

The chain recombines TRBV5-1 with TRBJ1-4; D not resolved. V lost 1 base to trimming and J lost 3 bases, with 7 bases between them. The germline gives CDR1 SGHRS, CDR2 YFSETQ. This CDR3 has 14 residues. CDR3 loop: CASSLSSPNEKLFF. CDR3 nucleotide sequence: TGCGCCAGCAGCTTGTCAAGCCCTAATGAAAAACTGTTTTTT.

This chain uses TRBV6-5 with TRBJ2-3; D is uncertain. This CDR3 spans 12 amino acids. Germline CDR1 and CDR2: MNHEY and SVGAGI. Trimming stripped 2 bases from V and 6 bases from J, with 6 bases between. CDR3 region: CASSYQGDTQYF. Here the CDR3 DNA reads TGTGCCAGCAGTTACCAAGGTGATACGCAGTATTTT.

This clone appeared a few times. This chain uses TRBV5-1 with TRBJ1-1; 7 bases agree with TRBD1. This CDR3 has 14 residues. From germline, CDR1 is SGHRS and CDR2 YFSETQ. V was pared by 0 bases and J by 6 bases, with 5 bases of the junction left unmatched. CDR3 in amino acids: CASSLVQGTAEAFF. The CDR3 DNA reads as TGCGCCAGCAGCTTGGTACAGGGGACGGCTGAAGCTTTCTTT.

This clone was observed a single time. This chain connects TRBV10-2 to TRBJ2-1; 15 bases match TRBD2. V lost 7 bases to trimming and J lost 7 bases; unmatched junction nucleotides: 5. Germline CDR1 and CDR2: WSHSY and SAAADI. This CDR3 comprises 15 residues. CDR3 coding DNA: TGCGCCAGCATATCCGGGACTAGCGGGGGGAATGAGCAGTTCTTC. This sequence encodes CASISGTSGGNEQFF.

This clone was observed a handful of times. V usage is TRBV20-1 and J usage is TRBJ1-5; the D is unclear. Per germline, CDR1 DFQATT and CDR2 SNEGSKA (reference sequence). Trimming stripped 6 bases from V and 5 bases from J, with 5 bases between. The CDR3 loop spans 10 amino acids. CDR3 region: CSAGDQPQHF. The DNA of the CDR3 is TGCAGTGCCGGAGATCAGCCCCAGCATTTT.

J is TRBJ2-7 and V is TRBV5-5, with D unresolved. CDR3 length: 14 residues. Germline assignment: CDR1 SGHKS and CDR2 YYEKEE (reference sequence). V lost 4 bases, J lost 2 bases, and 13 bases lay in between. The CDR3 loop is CASSPSWAPYEQYF. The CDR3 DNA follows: TGTGCCAGCAGCCCTTCCTGGGCCCCCTACGAGCAGTACTTC.

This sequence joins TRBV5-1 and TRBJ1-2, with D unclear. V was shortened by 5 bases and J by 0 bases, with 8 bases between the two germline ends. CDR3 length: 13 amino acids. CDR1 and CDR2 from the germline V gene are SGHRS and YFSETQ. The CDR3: CASRPPANYGYTF. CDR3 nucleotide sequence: TGCGCCAGCAGGCCGCCAGCTAACTATGGCTACACCTTC.

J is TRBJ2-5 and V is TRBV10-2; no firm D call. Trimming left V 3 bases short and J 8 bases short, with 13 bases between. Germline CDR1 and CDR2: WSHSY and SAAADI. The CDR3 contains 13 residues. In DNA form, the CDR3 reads TGCGCCAGCAGTGATCCTACCCGCCGCACCCAGTACTTC. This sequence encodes CASSDPTRRTQYF.

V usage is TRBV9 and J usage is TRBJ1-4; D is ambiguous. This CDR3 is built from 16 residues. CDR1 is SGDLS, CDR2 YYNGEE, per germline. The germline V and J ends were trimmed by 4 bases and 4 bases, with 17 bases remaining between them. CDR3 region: CASSPSNSFGNEKLFF. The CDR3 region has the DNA TGTGCCAGCAGCCCCTCCAACAGTTTTGGTAATGAAAAACTGTTTTTT.

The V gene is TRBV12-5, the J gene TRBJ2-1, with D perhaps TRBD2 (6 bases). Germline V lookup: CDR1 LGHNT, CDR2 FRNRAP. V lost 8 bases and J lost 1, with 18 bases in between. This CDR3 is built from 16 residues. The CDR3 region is CASLYFGGNSYNEQFF. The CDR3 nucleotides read TGTGCTAGTCTTTATTTCGGGGGTAATTCCTACAATGAGCAGTTCTTC.

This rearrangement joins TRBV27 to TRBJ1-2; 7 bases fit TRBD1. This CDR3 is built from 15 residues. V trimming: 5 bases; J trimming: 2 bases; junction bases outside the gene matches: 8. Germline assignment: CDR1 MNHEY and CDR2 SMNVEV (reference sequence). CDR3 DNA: TGTGCCAGCAGTCCCCGGACAGGCCCAAACTATGGCTACACCTTC. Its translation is CASSPRTGPNYGYTF.

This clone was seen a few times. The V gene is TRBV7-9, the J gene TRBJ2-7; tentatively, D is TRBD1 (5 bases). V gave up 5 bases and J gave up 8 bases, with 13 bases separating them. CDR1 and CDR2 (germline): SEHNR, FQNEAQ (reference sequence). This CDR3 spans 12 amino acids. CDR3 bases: TGTGCCAGCAGCCCTACAGGCGACAAGCAGTACTTC. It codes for CASSPTGDKQYF.

The CDR3 region has the DNA TGTGCCAGTAGTACCCGGACAGGCCTGGGGGATGGCTACACCTTC. Translated: CASSTRTGLGDGYTF. This chain joins TRBV19 and TRBJ1-2, with TRBD1 matching over 7 bases. V lost 4 bases to trimming and J lost 6 bases; unmatched junction nucleotides: 11. Looked up from germline, CDR1 is LNHDA and CDR2 is SQIVND (reference sequence). This CDR3 contains 15 residues.

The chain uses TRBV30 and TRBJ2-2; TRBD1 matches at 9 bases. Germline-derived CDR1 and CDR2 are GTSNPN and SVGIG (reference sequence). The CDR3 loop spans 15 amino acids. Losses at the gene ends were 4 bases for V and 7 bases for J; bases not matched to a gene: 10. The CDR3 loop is CAWNVGDRVFGELFF. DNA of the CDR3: TGTGCCTGGAACGTGGGGGACAGGGTCTTCGGGGAGCTGTTTTTT.

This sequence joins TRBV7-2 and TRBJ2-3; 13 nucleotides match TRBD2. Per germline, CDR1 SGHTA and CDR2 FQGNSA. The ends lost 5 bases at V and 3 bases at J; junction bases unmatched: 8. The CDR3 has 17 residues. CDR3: CASSVRPGLAGTDTQYF. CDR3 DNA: TGTGCCAGCAGCGTTCGACCGGGACTAGCGGGGACAGATACGCAGTATTTT. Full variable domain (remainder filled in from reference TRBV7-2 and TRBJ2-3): GAGVSQSPSNKVTEKGKDVELRCDPISGHTALYWYRQSLGQGLEFLIYFQGNSAPDKSGLPSDRFSAERTGGSVSTLTIQRTQQEDSAVYLCASSVRPGLAGTDTQYFGPGTRLTVL.

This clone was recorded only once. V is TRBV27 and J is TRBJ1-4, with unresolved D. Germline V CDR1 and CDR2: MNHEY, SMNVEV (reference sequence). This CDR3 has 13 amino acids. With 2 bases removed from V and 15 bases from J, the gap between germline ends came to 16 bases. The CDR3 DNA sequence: TGTGCCAGCAGTTTAAACAACCGGGGTAGAATGTTTTTT. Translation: CASSLNNRGRMFF.

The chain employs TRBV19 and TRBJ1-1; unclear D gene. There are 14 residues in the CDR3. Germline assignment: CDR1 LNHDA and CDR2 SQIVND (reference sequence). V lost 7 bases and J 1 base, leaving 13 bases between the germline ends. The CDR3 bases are TGTGCCAGTATCTCGAGGGCGAGGAACACTGAAGCTTTCTTT. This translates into CASISRARNTEAFF.

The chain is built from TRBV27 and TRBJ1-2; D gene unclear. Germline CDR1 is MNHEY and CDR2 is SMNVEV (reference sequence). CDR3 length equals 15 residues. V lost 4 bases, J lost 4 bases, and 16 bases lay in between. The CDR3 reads CASSSPGRLSYGYTF. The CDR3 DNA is TGTGCCAGCAGTTCCCCTGGACGGTTAAGCTATGGCTACACCTTC.

The CDR3 sequence is CATEGGVGNQPQHF. The CDR3, as DNA: TGTGCCACCGAGGGGGGAGTAGGCAATCAGCCCCAGCATTTT. This chain links TRBV6-5 with TRBJ1-5, with D possibly TRBD1 on 6 matching bases. This CDR3 region has 14 residues. Germline V gives CDR1 MNHEY, CDR2 SVGAGI. Trimming took 10 bases from V and 2 from J, leaving 15 bases between them.

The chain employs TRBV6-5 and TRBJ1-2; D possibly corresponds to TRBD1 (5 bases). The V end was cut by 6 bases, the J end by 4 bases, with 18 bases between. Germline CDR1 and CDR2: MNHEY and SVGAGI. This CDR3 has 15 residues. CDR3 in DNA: TGTGCCAGCAGGGACTTTACCTGGGGCTTCTATGGCTACACCTTC. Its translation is CASRDFTWGFYGYTF.

Here the CDR3 DNA reads TGTGCCAGCATGAAGGGGATGGCGGGGCGACCCCTTGTTCTGCGTAATGAGCAGTTCTTC. It is translated as CASMKGMAGRPLVLRNEQFF. This chain joins TRBV28 and TRBJ2-1, with a possible D match to TRBD2 (6 bases). This CDR3 is 20 amino acids long. From germline, CDR1 is MDHEN and CDR2 SYDVKM. Trimming shortened V by 7 bases and J by 7 bases, and 35 bases separated the two germline ends. The full variable domain, completed using reference TRBV28 and TRBJ2-1, is DVKVTQSSRYLVKRTGEKVFLECVQDMDHENMFWYRQDPGLGLRLIYFSYDVKMKEKGDIPEGYSVSREKKERFSLILESASTNQTSMYLCASMKGMAGRPLVLRNEQFFGPGTRLTVL.

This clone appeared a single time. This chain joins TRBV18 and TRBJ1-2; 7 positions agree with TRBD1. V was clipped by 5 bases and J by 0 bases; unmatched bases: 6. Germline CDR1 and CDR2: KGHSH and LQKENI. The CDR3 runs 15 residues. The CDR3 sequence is CASSEGAIANYGYTF. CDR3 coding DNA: TGTGCCAGCTCAGAGGGGGCGATCGCTAACTATGGCTACACCTTC.

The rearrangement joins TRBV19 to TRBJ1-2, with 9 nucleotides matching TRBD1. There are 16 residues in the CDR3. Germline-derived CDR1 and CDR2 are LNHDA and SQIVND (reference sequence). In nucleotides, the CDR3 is TGTGCTTCCCGGGGACAGGGAGTCCTGACTAACTATGGCTACACCTTC. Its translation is CASRGQGVLTNYGYTF.

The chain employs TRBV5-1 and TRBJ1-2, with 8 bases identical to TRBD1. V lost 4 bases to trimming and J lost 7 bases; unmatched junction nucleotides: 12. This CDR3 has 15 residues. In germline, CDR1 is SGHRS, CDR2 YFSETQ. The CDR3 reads CASSPGQGGFSGYTF. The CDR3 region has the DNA TGCGCCAGCAGCCCAGGACAGGGAGGGTTTAGTGGCTACACCTTC. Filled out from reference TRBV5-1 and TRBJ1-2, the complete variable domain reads KAGVTQTPRYLIKTRGQQVTLSCSPISGHRSVSWYQQTPGQGLQFLFEYFSETQRNKGNFPGRFSGRQFSNSRSEMNVSTLELGDSALYLCASSPGQGGFSGYTFGSGTRLTVV.

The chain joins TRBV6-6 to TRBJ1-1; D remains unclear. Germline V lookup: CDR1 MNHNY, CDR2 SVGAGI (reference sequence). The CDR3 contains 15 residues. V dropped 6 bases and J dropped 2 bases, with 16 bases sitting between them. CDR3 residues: CASRGRGGSNTEAFF. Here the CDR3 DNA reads TGTGCCAGCAGGGGTCGAGGAGGGAGCAACACTGAAGCTTTCTTT.